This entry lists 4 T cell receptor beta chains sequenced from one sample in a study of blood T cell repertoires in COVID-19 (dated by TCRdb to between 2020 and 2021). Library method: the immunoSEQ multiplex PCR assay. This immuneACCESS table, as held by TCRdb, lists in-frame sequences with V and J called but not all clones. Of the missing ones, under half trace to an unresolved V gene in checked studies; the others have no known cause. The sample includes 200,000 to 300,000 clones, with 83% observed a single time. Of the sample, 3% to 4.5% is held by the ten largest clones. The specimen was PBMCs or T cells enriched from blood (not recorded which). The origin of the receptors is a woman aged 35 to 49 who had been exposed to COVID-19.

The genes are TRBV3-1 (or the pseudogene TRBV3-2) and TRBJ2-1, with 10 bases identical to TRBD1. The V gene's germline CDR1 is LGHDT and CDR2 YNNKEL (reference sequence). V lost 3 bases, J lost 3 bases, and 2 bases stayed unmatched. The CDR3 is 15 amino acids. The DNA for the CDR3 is TGTGCCAGCAGCCACCGGGACAGGGGCTACAATGAGCAGTTCTTC. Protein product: CASSHRDRGYNEQFF.

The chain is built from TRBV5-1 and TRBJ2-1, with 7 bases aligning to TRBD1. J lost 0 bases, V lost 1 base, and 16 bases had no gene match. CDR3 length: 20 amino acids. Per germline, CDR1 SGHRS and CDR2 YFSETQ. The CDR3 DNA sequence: TGCGCCAGCAGCTTGTGGCGCCCCGAGGTACAGGGGAACTCCTACAATGAGCAGTTCTTC. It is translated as CASSLWRPEVQGNSYNEQFF.

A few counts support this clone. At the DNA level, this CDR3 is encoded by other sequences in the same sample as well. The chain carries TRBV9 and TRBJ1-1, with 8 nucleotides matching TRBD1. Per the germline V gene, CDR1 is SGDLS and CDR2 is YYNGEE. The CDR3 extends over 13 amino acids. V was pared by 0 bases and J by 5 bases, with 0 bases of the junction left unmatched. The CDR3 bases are TGTGCCAGCAGCGTAGGGACAGGGACTGAAGCTTTCTTT. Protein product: CASSVGTGTEAFF.

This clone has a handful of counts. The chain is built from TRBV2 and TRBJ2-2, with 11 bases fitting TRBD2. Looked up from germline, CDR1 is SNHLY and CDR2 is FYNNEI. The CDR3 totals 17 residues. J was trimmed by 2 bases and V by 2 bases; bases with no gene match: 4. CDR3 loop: CASSERSGGDNTGELFF. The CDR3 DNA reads TGTGCCAGCAGTGAACGTAGCGGGGGGGACAACACCGGGGAGCTGTTTTTT.